This T cell receptor (beta chain) was obtained from a study of cytomegalovirus exposure and HLA in healthy donors. PCR was performed using 60 Vbeta and 13 Jbeta primers. The data were produced by immunoSEQ multiplex PCR, yet TCRdb's version contains in-frame clones alone and is incomplete. The sample records roughly 200,000 clones, 79% being singletons. This CDR3 has 16 amino acids. Germline CDR1 and CDR2: SGHTA and FQGNSA. The ends lost 3 bases at V and 5 bases at J; junction bases unmatched: 8. On this clone: Antigen unknown.

General study findings and limits: Most CMV-associated TCR beta chains were later found to appear HLA-restricted. Trimming of TCR beta V- and J-genes showed a link, identified in a later analysis, to a missense DCLRE1C variant.

The V call is TRBV7-2, the J call TRBJ2-1, with 9 bases aligning to TRBD2. The receptor's source is a woman between 40 and 50 years old in good health and CMV-seronegative. Sequencing used PBMCs. The CDR3 is CASSLTSGRANNEQFF. The CDR3 nucleotides are TGTGCCAGCAGCTTGACTAGCGGCCGAGCGAACAATGAGCAGTTCTTC.